The rows below give T cell receptor beta chains drawn from one sample of a study of control samples from healthy donors and cancer patients. Repertoires were generated with immunoSEQ multiplex PCR, while TCRdb's copy carries only in-frame clones and drops some. The repertoire has just under 150,000 clones, more than 90% of them found once; the top ten carry about 3%. Sequenced sample: blood. Receptors originate from a man aged 25 to 40 in good health. Both conserved end residues are part of each CDR3. A D gene is named only where the DNA matches it firmly. Size tells how often a clone was seen (once, few, many) or the class of an expanded clone, and some rows leave it out.

D | J | V | size | DNA | CDR3
TRBD2 | TRBJ2-2 | TRBV19 | - | TGTGCCAGTAGTATTGTTCTAGCGGGAGGAGATAACACCGGGGAGCTGTTTTTT | CASSIVLAGGDNTGELFF
TRBD1 | TRBJ2-3 | TRBV9 | - | TGTGCCAGCAGCTTAACGACAGGGGGTTATACTAGCACAGATACGCAGTATTTT | CASSLTTGGYTSTDTQYF
- | TRBJ1-2 | TRBV5-4 | - | TGTGCCAGCAACCGAGGAGCGGGGGGCGACTATGGCTACACCTTC | CASNRGAGGDYGYTF
- | TRBJ2-5 | TRBV5-1 | - | TGCGCCAGCAGCTTCAACACAGGGAACCAAGAGACCCAGTACTTC | CASSFNTGNQETQYF
- | TRBJ2-2 | TRBV28 | - | TGTGCCAGCAGCTCAGGGTCAACGAACACCGGGGAGCTGTTTTTT | CASSSGSTNTGELFF
TRBD1 | TRBJ1-2 | TRBV9 | - | TGTGCCAGCAGCGTAGTTCGGCAGGGGGGAGGCTACACCTTC | CASSVVRQGGGYTF
- | TRBJ1-4 | TRBV6-5 | - | TGTGCCAGCAGCCGGAGGGCAGGGAGTGAAAAACTGTTTTTT | CASSRRAGSEKLFF
- | TRBJ1-2 | TRBV5-4 | - | TGTGCCAGCAGCTCGCCCCGCTTGGAGGGGCGGGACTATGGCTACACCTTC | CASSSPRLEGRDYGYTF
TRBD2 | TRBJ2-1 | TRBV29-1 | once | TGCAGCGTTGATGAAGGGGGACTAGCCGGGAATGAGCAGTTCTTC | CSVDEGGLAGNEQFF
TRBD1 | TRBJ1-2 | TRBV10-3 | once | TGTGCCACTAGACAGGGCGAAGGCTATGGCTACACCTTC | CATRQGEGYGYTF
- | TRBJ2-3 | TRBV6-6 | - | TGTGCCAGCAAGTCGGATACGCAGTATTTT | CASKSDTQYF
- | TRBJ2-4 | TRBV6-5 | - | TGTGCCAGCAGCGGGGACCTGAGGGACATTCAGTACTTC | CASSGDLRDIQYF
- | TRBJ1-4 | TRBV2 | - | TGTGCCAGCAGTGTCGCACGAAAGGGTGAAAAACTGTTTTTT | CASSVARKGEKLFF
TRBD2 | TRBJ2-1 | TRBV5-1 | - | TGCGCCAGCAGCTGGGGGACTAGCGGGGGCTACAATGAGCAGTTCTTC | CASSWGTSGGYNEQFF
TRBD1 | TRBJ2-7 | TRBV5-4 | - | TGTGCCAGCAGCTCAACAACCGGGACAGGTAGTGAGCAGTACTTC | CASSSTTGTGSEQYF
- | TRBJ1-2 | TRBV28 | - | TGTGCCAGCAGTTTAAACAGCGACGAGCGGAATGGCTACACCTTC | CASSLNSDERNGYTF
TRBD1 | TRBJ1-2 | TRBV27 | - | TGTGCCAGCAGTCCGAGGACAGGAGGGTTTAACTATGGCTACACCTTC | CASSPRTGGFNYGYTF
- | TRBJ1-1 | TRBV5-1 | - | TGCGCCAGCAGCATCAAAGCAGGGTCGTACACTGAAGCTTTCTTT | CASSIKAGSYTEAFF
TRBD1 | TRBJ1-2 | TRBV6-5 | - | TGTGCCAGCAGTTACTCCCCGACAGGGTTGTACGGCTACACCTTC | CASSYSPTGLYGYTF
- | TRBJ2-1 | TRBV7-8 | - | TGTGCCAGCAGCTTCGAAGGGTTTTACAATGAGCAGTTCTTC | CASSFEGFYNEQFF
TRBD1 | TRBJ1-2 | TRBV11-2 | - | TGTGCCAGCAGCACGGGACAGGGGGGACCTTACGGCTACACCTTC | CASSTGQGGPYGYTF
TRBD1 | TRBJ1-6 | TRBV9 | - | TGTGCCAGCAGCGTAGCCGGGACAGACAATTCACCCCTCCACTTT | CASSVAGTDNSPLHF
- | TRBJ2-7 | TRBV2 | once | TGTGCCAGCAGTGGTTGGCCCGCCTACGAGCAGTACTTC | CASSGWPAYEQYF
- | TRBJ2-1 | TRBV5-4 | - | TGTGCCAGCAGCCCCTCAGGGGGGCGCTCCTACAATGAGCAGTTCTTC | CASSPSGGRSYNEQFF
- | TRBJ2-1 | TRBV11-2 | - | TGTGCCAGCAGCTTAGGCGGGGTCTCCTACAATGAGCAGTTCTTC | CASSLGGVSYNEQFF
- | TRBJ2-1 | TRBV27 | - | TGTGCCAGCAGTTTTCCTCCTCGAGGGGGGGCGAGGAATGAGCAGTTCTTC | CASSFPPRGGARNEQFF
TRBD1 | TRBJ2-7 | TRBV11-2 | - | TGTGCCAGCAGCTCCCGGGACAGGGGTGTTAACGAGCAGTACTTC | CASSSRDRGVNEQYF
- | TRBJ2-7 | TRBV21-1 | - | TGTGCCAGCAGCAGCCCCCACGTGGAACAGGACGAGCAGTACTTC | CASSSPHVEQDEQYF
TRBD1 | TRBJ1-1 | TRBV7-9 | few | TGTGCCAGCAGCTTACCGATCGGGACAGGGGGGACTGAAGCTTTCTTT | CASSLPIGTGGTEAFF
- | TRBJ1-5 | TRBV5-1 | - | TGCGCCAGCAGCTTCCTTGGGGGCAATCAGCCCCAGCATTTT | CASSFLGGNQPQHF
- | TRBJ2-3 | TRBV6-5 | - | TGTGCCAGCAGTTACGGGGACGGGGGCACAGATACGCAGTATTTT | CASSYGDGGTDTQYF
TRBD1 | TRBJ1-2 | TRBV30 | - | TGTGCCTGGACCCCTTTCGACAGGGTCTATGGCTACACCTTC | CAWTPFDRVYGYTF
TRBD1 | TRBJ1-2 | TRBV28 | - | TGTGCCAGCAGTTCCCCCGGGACAGACGAAAACTATGGCTACACCTTC | CASSSPGTDENYGYTF
- | TRBJ1-1 | TRBV5-1 | once | TGCGCCAGCATGGGGACGGGACCTGGGAACACTGAAGCTTTCTTT | CASMGTGPGNTEAFF
TRBD2 | TRBJ2-1 | TRBV18 | - | TGTGCCAGCTTGGACGGACTAGCGGGGGGGAGATGGTTCTTC | CASLDGLAGGRWFF
TRBD2 | TRBJ2-3 | TRBV5-1 | once | TGCGCCAGCAGCTTAACTGGCGGGGGGGCGGTAGATACGCAGTATTTT | CASSLTGGGAVDTQYF
TRBD1 | TRBJ1-2 | TRBV19 | - | TGTGCCAGTAGTCCATATATACAGGGGCCCGGAAACTATGGCTACACCTTC | CASSPYIQGPGNYGYTF
- | TRBJ2-3 | TRBV27 | - | TGTGCCAGCAGCCCCCGGGGTTCCATAAGGACAGATACGCAGTATTTT | CASSPRGSIRTDTQYF
- | TRBJ2-7 | TRBV11-2 | - | TGTGCCAGCAGCTTAGAGAACTGGAGCTCCTACGAGCAGTACTTC | CASSLENWSSYEQYF
- | TRBJ1-1 | TRBV19 | - | TGTGCCAGTAGTATTATAGCGGGGAGGACTGAAGCTTTCTTT | CASSIIAGRTEAFF
- | TRBJ2-2 | TRBV5-4 | - | TGTGCCAGCAGCTTTTCACAAGAAAACACCGGGGAGCTGTTTTTT | CASSFSQENTGELFF
TRBD2 | TRBJ2-3 | TRBV6-4 | - | TGTGCCAGCAGTGATGGAGCGGGGGGAACAGATACGCAGTATTTT | CASSDGAGGTDTQYF
- | TRBJ2-3 | TRBV25-1 | - | TGTGCCAGCAGTGAATCACTCGACACAGATACGCAGTATTTT | CASSESLDTDTQYF
TRBD2 | TRBJ2-7 | TRBV7-2 | - | TGTGCCAGCAGCTTAGCCGTGACTAGCGGGGGGGCGCAAGAGCAGTACTTC | CASSLAVTSGGAQEQYF
TRBD1 | TRBJ2-2 | TRBV5-3 | many | TGTGCCAGAAGCTTGGATTCAGGACAGGGACCCGTCAAGCGAACGACCGGGGAGCTGTTTTTT | CARSLDSGQGPVKRTTGELFF
TRBD1 | TRBJ2-2 | TRBV11-2 | - | TGTGCCAGCAGCTTAGGGGGGACAGGGTATACCGGGGAGCTGTTTTTT | CASSLGGTGYTGELFF
TRBD1 | TRBJ1-1 | TRBV18 | once | TGTGCCAGCTCACCACAGGGGGCGAGCACTGAAGCTTTCTTT | CASSPQGASTEAFF
- | TRBJ2-7 | TRBV12-5 | - | TGTGCTAGTGGTCCCCGCTCCTACGAGCAGTACTTC | CASGPRSYEQYF
- | TRBJ1-1 | TRBV25-1 | - | TGTGCCAGCAGTGAAATCTCTGAAGCTTTCTTT | CASSEISEAFF
TRBD1 | TRBJ1-3 | TRBV2 | - | TGTGCCAGCAGGGATACAGGGGTAAGGGGAAACACCATATATTTT | CASRDTGVRGNTIYF
TRBD1 | TRBJ1-3 | TRBV9 | - | TGTGCCAGCAGTCCCGGACAGGGTGGAAACACCATATATTTT | CASSPGQGGNTIYF
- | TRBJ1-1 | TRBV5-6 | - | TGTGCCAGCAGCTTGGGCAGGGTCCGGGGTGAAGCTTTCTTT | CASSLGRVRGEAFF
TRBD1 | TRBJ2-7 | TRBV2 | once | TGTGCCAGCAGTGGGCAGGGGGCGGGTGAGCAGTACTTC | CASSGQGAGEQYF